The clone carrying this T cell receptor beta chain was recorded only once. These data belong to a study of shared clonotypes between healthy human individuals. Data came from immunoSEQ multiplex PCR; TCRdb stores just in-frame clones and leaves some out. The sample lists some 2 million clones; roughly 94% were seen once. The material sequenced was naive CD4+ T cells sorted from blood. Subset: CD45RA+ positively selected. This receptor was taken from a man in his late teens or twenties in good health.

CDR3 residues: CASSLFRPGVYNSPLHF. The CDR3 DNA follows: TGTGCCAGCAGTTTATTCCGTCCGGGAGTTTATAATTCACCCCTCCACTTT. V is TRBV27 and J is TRBJ1-6; no firm D call. The CDR3 contains 17 residues. V dropped 1 base and J dropped 4 bases, with 14 bases sitting between them. Germline V CDR1 and CDR2: MNHEY, SMNVEV (reference sequence).